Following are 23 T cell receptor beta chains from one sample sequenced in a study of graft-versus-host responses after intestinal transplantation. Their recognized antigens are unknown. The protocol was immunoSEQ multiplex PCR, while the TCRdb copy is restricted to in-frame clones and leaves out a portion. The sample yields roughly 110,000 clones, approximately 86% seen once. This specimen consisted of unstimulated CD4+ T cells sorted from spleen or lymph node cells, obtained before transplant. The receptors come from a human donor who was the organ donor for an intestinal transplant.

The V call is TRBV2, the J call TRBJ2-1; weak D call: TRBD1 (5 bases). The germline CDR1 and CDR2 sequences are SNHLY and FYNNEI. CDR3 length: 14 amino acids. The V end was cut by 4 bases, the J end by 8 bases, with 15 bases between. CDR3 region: CASSAWGAKHEQFF. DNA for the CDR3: TGTGCCAGCAGTGCCTGGGGCGCGAAGCATGAGCAGTTCTTC.

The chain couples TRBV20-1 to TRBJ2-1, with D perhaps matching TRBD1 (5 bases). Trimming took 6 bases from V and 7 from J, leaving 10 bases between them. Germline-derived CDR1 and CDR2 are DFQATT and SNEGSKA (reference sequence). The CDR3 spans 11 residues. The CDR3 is CSAGRGNEQFF. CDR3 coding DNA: TGCAGTGCCGGTAGGGGTAATGAGCAGTTCTTC.

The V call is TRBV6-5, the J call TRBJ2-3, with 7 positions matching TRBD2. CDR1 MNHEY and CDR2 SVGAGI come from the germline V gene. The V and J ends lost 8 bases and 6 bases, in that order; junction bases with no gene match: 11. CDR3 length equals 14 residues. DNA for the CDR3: TGTGCCAGCTCATGGGGGAGCGGGACGGATACGCAGTATTTT. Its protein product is CASSWGSGTDTQYF.

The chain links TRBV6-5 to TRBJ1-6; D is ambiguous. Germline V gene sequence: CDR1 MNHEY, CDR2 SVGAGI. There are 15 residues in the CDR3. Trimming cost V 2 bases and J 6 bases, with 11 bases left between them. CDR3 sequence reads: CASSYTRLANSPLHF. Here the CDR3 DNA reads TGTGCCAGCAGTTACACGAGATTAGCTAATTCACCCCTCCACTTT.

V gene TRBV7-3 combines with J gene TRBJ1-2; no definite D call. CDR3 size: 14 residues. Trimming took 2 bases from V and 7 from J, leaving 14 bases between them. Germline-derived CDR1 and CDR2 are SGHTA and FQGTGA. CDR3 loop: CASSLAAPDTGYTF. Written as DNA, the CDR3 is TGTGCCAGCAGCTTAGCGGCCCCAGACACTGGCTACACCTTC.

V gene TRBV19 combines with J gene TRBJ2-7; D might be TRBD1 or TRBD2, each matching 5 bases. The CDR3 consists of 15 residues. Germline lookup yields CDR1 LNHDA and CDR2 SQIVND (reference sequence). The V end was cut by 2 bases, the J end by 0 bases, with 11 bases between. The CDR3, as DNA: TGTGCCAGTAGTATAAGGGGAGACAGCTCCTACGAGCAGTACTTC. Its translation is CASSIRGDSSYEQYF.

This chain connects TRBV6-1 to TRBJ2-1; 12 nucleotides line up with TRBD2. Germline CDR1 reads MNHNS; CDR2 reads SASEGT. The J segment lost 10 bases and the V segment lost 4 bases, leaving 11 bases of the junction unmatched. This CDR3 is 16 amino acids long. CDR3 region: CASSGPSGGGLREQFF. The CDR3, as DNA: TGTGCCAGCAGTGGACCTAGCGGGGGGGGACTAAGGGAGCAGTTCTTC.

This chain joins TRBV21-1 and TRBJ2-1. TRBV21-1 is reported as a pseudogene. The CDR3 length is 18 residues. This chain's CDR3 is CASSTPVGYLSSYNEQFF. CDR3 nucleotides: TGTGCCAGCAGCACCCCTGTGGGTTACCTAAGCTCCTACAATGAGCAGTTCTTC.

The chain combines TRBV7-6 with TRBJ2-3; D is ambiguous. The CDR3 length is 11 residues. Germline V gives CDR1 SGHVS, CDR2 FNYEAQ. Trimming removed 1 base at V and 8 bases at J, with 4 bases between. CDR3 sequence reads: CASSLGATQYF. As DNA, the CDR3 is TGTGCCAGCAGCTTAGGGGCTACGCAGTATTTT.

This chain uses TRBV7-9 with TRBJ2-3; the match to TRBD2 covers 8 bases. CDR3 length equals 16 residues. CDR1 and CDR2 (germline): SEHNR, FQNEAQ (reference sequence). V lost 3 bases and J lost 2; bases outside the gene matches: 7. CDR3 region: CASSLRRGGPTDTQYF. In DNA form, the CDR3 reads TGTGCCAGCAGCTTGCGACGGGGGGGCCCCACAGATACGCAGTATTTT.

In DNA form, the CDR3 reads TGTGCCAGCTCACCCGCAGGGGGGCAAACCCAGTACTTC. Translated: CASSPAGGQTQYF. This rearrangement joins TRBV18 to TRBJ2-5; D is perhaps TRBD1 (7 bases). The germline V and J ends were trimmed by 3 bases and 8 bases, with 13 bases remaining between them. The CDR3 has 13 residues. Looked up from germline, CDR1 is KGHSH and CDR2 is LQKENI.

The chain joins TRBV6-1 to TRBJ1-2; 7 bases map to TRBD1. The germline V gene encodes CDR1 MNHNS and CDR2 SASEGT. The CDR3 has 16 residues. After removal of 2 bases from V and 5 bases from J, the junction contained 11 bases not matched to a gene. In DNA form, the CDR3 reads TGTGCCAGCAGTGAACGACTTCGTGGCAGGGGGTATGGCTACACCTTC. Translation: CASSERLRGRGYGYTF.

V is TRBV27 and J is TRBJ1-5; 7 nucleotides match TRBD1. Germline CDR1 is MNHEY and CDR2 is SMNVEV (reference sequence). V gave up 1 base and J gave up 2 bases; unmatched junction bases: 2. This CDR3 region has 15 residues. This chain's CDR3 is CASSLYGTGNQPQHF. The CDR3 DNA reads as TGTGCCAGCAGTTTATACGGGACAGGCAATCAGCCCCAGCATTTT.

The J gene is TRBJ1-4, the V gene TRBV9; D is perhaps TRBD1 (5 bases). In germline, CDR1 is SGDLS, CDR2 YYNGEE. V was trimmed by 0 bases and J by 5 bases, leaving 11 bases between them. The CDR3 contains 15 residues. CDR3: CASSVEQGINEKLFF. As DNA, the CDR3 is TGTGCCAGCAGCGTAGAGCAGGGTATAAATGAAAAACTGTTTTTT. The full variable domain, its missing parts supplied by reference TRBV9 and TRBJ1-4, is DSGVTQTPKHLITATGQRVTLRCSPRSGDLSVYWYQQSLDQGLQFLIQYYNGEERAKGNILERFSAQQFPDLHSELNLSSLELGDSALYFCASSVEQGINEKLFFGSGTQLSVL.

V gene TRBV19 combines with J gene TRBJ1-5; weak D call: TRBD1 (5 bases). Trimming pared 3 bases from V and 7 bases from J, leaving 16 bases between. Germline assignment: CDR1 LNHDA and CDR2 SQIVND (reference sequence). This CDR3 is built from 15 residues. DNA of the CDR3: TGTGCCAGTAGTATTTCGGGGCAGGGCGGACAGCCCCAGCATTTT. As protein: CASSISGQGGQPQHF.

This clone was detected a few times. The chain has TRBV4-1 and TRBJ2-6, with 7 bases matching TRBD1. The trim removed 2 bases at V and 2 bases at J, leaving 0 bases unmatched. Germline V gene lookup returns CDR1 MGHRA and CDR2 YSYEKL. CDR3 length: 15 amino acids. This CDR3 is CASSQQGAGANVLTF. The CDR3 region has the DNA TGCGCCAGCAGCCAACAGGGGGCTGGGGCCAACGTCCTGACTTTC.

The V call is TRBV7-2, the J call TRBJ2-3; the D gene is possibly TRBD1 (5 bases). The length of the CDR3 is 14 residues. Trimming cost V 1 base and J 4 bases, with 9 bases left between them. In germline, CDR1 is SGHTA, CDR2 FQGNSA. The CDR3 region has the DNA TGTGCCAGCAGCTTAGTGAAAGGGGCAGATACGCAGTATTTT. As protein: CASSLVKGADTQYF.

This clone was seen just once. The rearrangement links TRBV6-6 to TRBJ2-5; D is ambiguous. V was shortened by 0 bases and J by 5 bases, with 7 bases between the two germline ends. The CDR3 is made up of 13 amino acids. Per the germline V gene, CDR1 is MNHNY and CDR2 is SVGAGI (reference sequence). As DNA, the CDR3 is TGTGCCAGCAGTTACTCGAACTCGGAGACCCAGTACTTC. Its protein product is CASSYSNSETQYF.

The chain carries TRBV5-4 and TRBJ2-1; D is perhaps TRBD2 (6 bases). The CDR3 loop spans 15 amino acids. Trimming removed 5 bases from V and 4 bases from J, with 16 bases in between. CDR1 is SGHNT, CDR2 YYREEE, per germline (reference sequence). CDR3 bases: TGTGCCAGCAGAAACCTCGGAGGGAGGTACAATGAGCAGTTCTTC. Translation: CASRNLGGRYNEQFF.

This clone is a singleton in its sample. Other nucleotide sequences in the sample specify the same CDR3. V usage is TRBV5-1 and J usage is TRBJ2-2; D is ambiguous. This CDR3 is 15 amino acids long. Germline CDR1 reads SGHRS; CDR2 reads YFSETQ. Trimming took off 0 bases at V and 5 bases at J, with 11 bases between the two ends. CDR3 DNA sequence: TGCGCCAGCAGCTTGGGCACCGAGAGGACCGGGGAGCTGTTTTTT. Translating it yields CASSLGTERTGELFF.

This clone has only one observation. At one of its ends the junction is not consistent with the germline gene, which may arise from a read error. The CDR3 coding sequence is TGCGCCCGCAGCTTGGGCCTCTGGGGGGGCGCTTTGGATGAGCAGTTCTTC. Amino acids: CARSLGLWGGALDEQFF. The V gene is TRBV5-1, the J gene TRBJ2-1, with a possible D match to TRBD2 (7 bases). This CDR3 spans 17 amino acids. CDR1 and CDR2 (germline): SGHRS, YFSETQ.

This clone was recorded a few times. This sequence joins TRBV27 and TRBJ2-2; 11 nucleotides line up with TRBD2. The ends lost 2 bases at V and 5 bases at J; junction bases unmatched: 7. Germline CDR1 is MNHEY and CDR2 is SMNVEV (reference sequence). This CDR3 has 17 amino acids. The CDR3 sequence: CASSLVGLAGGTGELFF. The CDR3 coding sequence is TGTGCCAGCAGTTTAGTTGGCCTAGCGGGGGGAACCGGGGAGCTGTTTTTT.

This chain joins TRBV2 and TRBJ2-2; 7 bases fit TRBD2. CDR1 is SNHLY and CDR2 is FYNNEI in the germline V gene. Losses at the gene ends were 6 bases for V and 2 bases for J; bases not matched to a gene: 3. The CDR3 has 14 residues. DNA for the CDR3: TGTGCCAGCAGGTGGGGGGGAAACACCGGGGAGCTGTTTTTT. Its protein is CASRWGGNTGELFF.